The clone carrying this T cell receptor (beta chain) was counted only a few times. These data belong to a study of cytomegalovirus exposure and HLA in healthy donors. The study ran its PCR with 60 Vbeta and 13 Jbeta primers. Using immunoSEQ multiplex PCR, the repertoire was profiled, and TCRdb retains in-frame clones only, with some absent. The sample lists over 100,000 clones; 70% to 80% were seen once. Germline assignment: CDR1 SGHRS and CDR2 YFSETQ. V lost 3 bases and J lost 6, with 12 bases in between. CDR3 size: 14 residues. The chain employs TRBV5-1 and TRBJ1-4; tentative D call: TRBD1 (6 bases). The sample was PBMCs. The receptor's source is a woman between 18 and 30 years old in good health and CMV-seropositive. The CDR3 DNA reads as TGCGCCAGCAGCTCCCAGGGGCTGGATGAAAAACTGTTTTTT. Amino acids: CASSSQGLDEKLFF.